This T cell receptor beta chain comes out of a study of blood T cell repertoires in COVID-19. Produced via immunoSEQ multiplex PCR; TCRdb's table is partial and in-frame only. Of about 44,000 clones listed, over 70% are singletons. This TCR derives from a woman between 40 and 50 years old with acute or convalescent COVID-19. Sequencing was carried out using peripheral blood.

The CDR3: CASWTGGTTDTQYF. DNA of the CDR3: TGTGCCTCTTGGACAGGGGGGACGACAGATACGCAGTATTTT. The V gene is TRBV19, the J gene TRBJ2-3; 10 positions agree with TRBD1. Trimming removed 11 bases from V and 3 bases from J; junction bases left unmatched: 8. CDR1 and CDR2 (germline): LNHDA, SQIVND (reference sequence). This CDR3 spans 14 amino acids. Full variable domain (missing parts from reference TRBV19 and TRBJ2-3): DGGITQSPKYLFRKEGQNVTLSCEQNLNHDAMYWYRQDPGQGLRLIYYSQIVNDFQKGDIAEGYSVSREKKESFPLTVTSAQKNPTAFYLCASWTGGTTDTQYFGPGTRLTVL.